The 6 T cell receptor beta chains in this list originate from one sample, sequenced in a study of post-analysis software for immune sequencing data. Broader study findings: TRBV5-6, TRBV5-1 and TRBV20-1 belonged to a set of about 5 TRBV segments that were more frequent in patients than controls.

Antigens of these TCRs are unknown. The TCR beta cDNA libraries contained unique molecular identifiers. Each CDR3 protein is one row after TCRdb ran MiXCR on the PCR reads. The data show hundreds of thousands of distinct CDR3 sequences, with 59% seen just once and approximately 10% held by the top ten. The sample taken for sequencing was blood. The receptor set was obtained from a girl aged 2 to 9 with multiple sclerosis.

A few counts support this clonotype. The chain is built from TRBV7-9 and TRBJ1-5; D remains unclear. This CDR3 contains 14 residues. Germline V gene data show CDR1 as SEHNR and CDR2 as FQNEAQ (reference sequence). Trimming left V 2 bases short and J 4 bases short, with 9 bases between. CDR3 protein: CASSLHNGNQPQHF. For the CDR3, the DNA is TGTGCCAGCAGCTTACACAACGGAAATCAGCCCCAGCATTTT.

Comments on this clonotype: A read error may be the cause here, since a much bigger clone is one base away. The genes are TRBV12-3 or TRBV12-4 and TRBJ1-1; D call uncertain. The CDR3 totals 12 residues. Between the trimmed V and J ends, which lost 6 bases and 3 bases, there was a span of 8 bases. In DNA form, the CDR3 reads TGTGCCAGCAGCCGCGAGGACACTGAAGCTTTCTTT. Translating gives CASSREDTEAFF.

The rearrangement joins TRBV6-2 or TRBV6-3 to TRBJ2-7, with TRBD2 matching 8 bases. Germline V gene data show CDR1 as MNHEY and CDR2 as SVGEGT. V dropped 7 bases and J dropped 1; count of bases not matched to a gene: 3. The CDR3 is 13 residues long. The CDR3 DNA is TGTGCCAGCAATCCTAGCGGGTCCTACGAGCAGTACTTC. It codes for CASNPSGSYEQYF.

V and J are TRBV20-1 and TRBJ2-3; D remains ambiguous. V was pared by 0 bases and J by 2 bases, with 12 bases between. The length of the CDR3 is 15 residues. Germline values: CDR1 DFQATT, CDR2 SNEGSKA (reference sequence). The chain's CDR3 is CSARDPVATTDTQYF. The CDR3 bases are TGCAGTGCTAGAGATCCGGTGGCCACCACAGATACGCAGTATTTT.

CDR3 residues: CASSPSGTPFF. CDR3 sequence (DNA): TGTGCCAGCAGCCCCTCCGGGACACCGTTCTTC. This chain connects TRBV7-8 to TRBJ2-1, with a tentative D call TRBD1 (6 bases). The CDR3 totals 11 residues. The germline V and J ends were trimmed by 5 bases and 15 bases, with 14 bases remaining between them. Germline loops: CDR1 SGHVS, CDR2 FQNEAQ.

This clonotype was seen a single time. The CDR3 coding sequence is TGTGCCGCCGTTCAGGGGGCTGAAGCTTTCTTT. Its protein is CAAVQGAEAFF. The chain is built from TRBV10-3 and TRBJ1-1; 7 bases agree with TRBD1. This CDR3 spans 11 amino acids. Germline V lookup: CDR1 ENHRY, CDR2 SYGVKD. With V trimmed by 11 bases and J by 6 bases, 6 bases remained unmatched.